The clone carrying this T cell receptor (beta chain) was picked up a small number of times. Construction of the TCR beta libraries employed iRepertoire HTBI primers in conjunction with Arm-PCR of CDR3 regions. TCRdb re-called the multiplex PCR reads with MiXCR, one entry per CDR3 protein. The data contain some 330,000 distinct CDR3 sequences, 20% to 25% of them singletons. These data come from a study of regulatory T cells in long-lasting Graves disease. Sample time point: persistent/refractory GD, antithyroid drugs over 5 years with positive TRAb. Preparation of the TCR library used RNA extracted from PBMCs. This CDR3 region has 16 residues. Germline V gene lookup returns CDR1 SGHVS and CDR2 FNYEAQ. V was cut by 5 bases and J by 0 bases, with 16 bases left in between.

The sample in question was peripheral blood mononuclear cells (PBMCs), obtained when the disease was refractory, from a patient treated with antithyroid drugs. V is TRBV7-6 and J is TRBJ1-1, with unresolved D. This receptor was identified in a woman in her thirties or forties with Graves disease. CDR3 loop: CASSQLGKGMNTEAFF. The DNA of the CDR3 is TGTGCCAGCAGCCAGCTGGGGAAAGGGATGAACACTGAAGCTTTCTTT.